This passage covers 14 T cell receptor beta chains from one sample sequenced in a study of CD8+ T cells in alopecia areata. The treatment denotes: oral pan-JAK inhibitor, 5-10 mg twice daily. Following extraction, RNA underwent reverse transcription to cDNA, which served as the sequencing template. TCRdb keeps only in-frame clones here, not all; method: immunoSEQ multiplex PCR. The data contain 200,000 to 250,000 clones, around three fifths of them singletons. The sequences come from CD4+ T cells sorted from blood, collected at week 4, from a patient treated with tofacitinib. The source is a human donor with alopecia areata.

The chain joins TRBV2 to TRBJ2-3, with D unresolved. From germline, CDR1 is SNHLY and CDR2 FYNNEI. V was cut by 7 bases and J by 6 bases, with 14 bases left in between. The CDR3 is made up of 13 amino acids. The CDR3 loop reads CASKRLVFDTQYF. Written as DNA, the CDR3 is TGTGCCAGCAAGAGGCTTGTATTTGATACGCAGTATTTT.

This rearrangement joins TRBV5-6 to TRBJ2-2; tentative D call: TRBD2 (6 bases). Germline lookup yields CDR1 SGHDT and CDR2 YYEEEE. This CDR3 has 15 residues. The V end lost 4 bases, the J end lost 5 bases, and 15 bases lay between the germline ends. The CDR3 protein is CASSPGTFGTGELFF. The CDR3 DNA sequence: TGTGCCAGCAGCCCCGGGACTTTCGGGACCGGGGAGCTGTTTTTT.

The chain couples TRBV4-3 to TRBJ2-3; a possible D gene is TRBD2 (7 bases). Trimming removed 1 base from V and 0 bases from J, with 11 bases in between. The germline V gene encodes CDR1 LGHNA and CDR2 YSLEER. The CDR3 extends over 16 amino acids. CDR3 protein: CASSQGAGASTDTQYF. The CDR3 DNA follows: TGCGCCAGCAGCCAAGGGGCGGGGGCCAGCACAGATACGCAGTATTTT.

This clone was recorded a few times. The V and J genes are TRBV5-1 and TRBJ2-3; 10 nucleotides agree with TRBD1. V gave up 4 bases and J gave up 5 bases; unmatched junction bases: 10. CDR3 size: 16 residues. The germline gives CDR1 SGHRS, CDR2 YFSETQ. CDR3 sequence: CASSHSGTGVIDTQYF. CDR3 nucleotides: TGCGCCAGCAGCCACTCCGGGACAGGGGTTATAGATACGCAGTATTTT. Combining the CDR3 with reference TRBV5-1 and TRBJ2-3 gives the whole variable domain KAGVTQTPRYLIKTRGQQVTLSCSPISGHRSVSWYQQTPGQGLQFLFEYFSETQRNKGNFPGRFSGRQFSNSRSEMNVSTLELGDSALYLCASSHSGTGVIDTQYFGPGTRLTVL.

The chain has TRBV30 and TRBJ2-7; 8 nucleotides agree with TRBD1. The CDR3 has 15 residues. The junction had 11 bases not matched to a gene; V was cut back by 2 bases and J by 5 bases. Per the germline V gene, CDR1 is GTSNPN and CDR2 is SVGIG (reference sequence). The CDR3 region has the DNA TGTGCCTGGAGTCCCAGGGGGCGGGTCGCCCACGAGCAGTACTTC. Its protein product is CAWSPRGRVAHEQYF.

The chain uses TRBV5-1 and TRBJ1-1; 10 nucleotides match TRBD1. V dropped 3 bases and J dropped 11; count of bases not matched to a gene: 10. Per germline, CDR1 SGHRS and CDR2 YFSETQ. This CDR3 comprises 14 residues. CDR3 region: CASSWGTGEDRAFF. The DNA of the CDR3 is TGCGCCAGCAGCTGGGGGACAGGGGAGGATCGGGCTTTCTTT.

This sequence joins TRBV10-3 and TRBJ1-4; 9 nucleotides line up with TRBD1. Germline CDR1 is ENHRY and CDR2 is SYGVKD. This CDR3 region has 15 residues. The V gene end was trimmed by 0 bases and the J gene end by 5 bases; junction bases not matched to a gene: 1. The CDR3 DNA sequence: TGTGCCATCAGTGAGTCAGGACAGGGGAATGAAAAACTGTTTTTT. The encoded protein is CAISESGQGNEKLFF.

The chain combines TRBV4-2 with TRBJ2-3; 10 positions match TRBD2. Per the germline V gene, CDR1 is LGHNA and CDR2 is YNFKEQ. The CDR3 runs to 18 residues. J gave up 5 bases and V 0 bases, and 11 bases lay outside the gene matches. The CDR3 here is CASSQERIAGGGVDTQYF. Here the CDR3 DNA reads TGTGCCAGCAGCCAAGAAAGGATAGCGGGGGGAGGGGTAGATACGCAGTATTTT.

The chain couples TRBV15 to TRBJ1-1, with a possible D match to TRBD1 (6 bases). The CDR3 is made up of 15 amino acids. Trimming stripped 0 bases from V and 3 bases from J, with 11 bases between. Germline-derived CDR1 and CDR2 are LNHNV and YYDKDF (reference sequence). Written as DNA, the CDR3 is TGTGCCACCAGCAGAGATACGAGGGGGTACACTGAAGCTTTCTTT. This sequence encodes CATSRDTRGYTEAFF.

This sequence joins TRBV10-3 and TRBJ2-1; D ambiguous. The germline V gene has CDR1 ENHRY and CDR2 SYGVKD. This CDR3 spans 12 amino acids. V gave up 3 bases and J gave up 7 bases, with 7 bases separating them. DNA for the CDR3: TGTGCCATCAGTGACGCCGGGAATGAGCAGTTCTTC. Amino acid sequence: CAISDAGNEQFF.

This clone was observed a single time. CDR3 protein: CAWIFNLPGGGNGYTF. The CDR3 coding sequence is TGTGCCTGGATCTTTAACCTTCCGGGAGGGGGCAATGGCTACACCTTC. The chain has TRBV30 and TRBJ1-2; 7 bases agree with TRBD1. Germline V gene lookup returns CDR1 GTSNPN and CDR2 SVGIG (reference sequence). Unmatched junction bases numbered 17, after V lost 4 bases and J lost 6 bases. This CDR3 has 16 residues.

The V gene is TRBV30, the J gene TRBJ2-3, with a possible D match to TRBD2 (6 bases). The CDR3 has 16 amino acids. Germline values: CDR1 GTSNPN, CDR2 SVGIG (reference sequence). Between the trimmed V and J ends, which lost 0 bases and 6 bases, there was a span of 19 bases. In nucleotides, the CDR3 is TGTGCCTGGAGTGTAGGTGGAGGGCGAAAGGGGGATACGCAGTATTTT. Residues: CAWSVGGGRKGDTQYF.

This chain joins TRBV10-1 and TRBJ2-5; TRBD2 matches 13 bases. With 7 bases clipped from V and 1 base from J, the junction kept 18 bases outside the gene matches. Germline V gene data show CDR1 as WNHNN and CDR2 as SYGVQD (reference sequence). The CDR3 consists of 20 residues. The CDR3 DNA sequence: TGCGCCAGCACTTCCCGGCTACTAGCGGGGGGGATGGCTCCCCAAGAGACCCAGTACTTC. It specifies CASTSRLLAGGMAPQETQYF.

The J gene is TRBJ2-3, the V gene TRBV7-2; 7 positions agree with TRBD2. Germline V gene data show CDR1 as SGHTA and CDR2 as FQGNSA. Germline trimming cut 8 bases from V and 7 bases from J; bases unmatched to any gene: 12. CDR3 size: 14 residues. This chain's CDR3 is CASQSGVGVNTQYF. The DNA of the CDR3 is TGTGCCAGCCAAAGCGGGGTAGGGGTGAATACGCAGTATTTT.